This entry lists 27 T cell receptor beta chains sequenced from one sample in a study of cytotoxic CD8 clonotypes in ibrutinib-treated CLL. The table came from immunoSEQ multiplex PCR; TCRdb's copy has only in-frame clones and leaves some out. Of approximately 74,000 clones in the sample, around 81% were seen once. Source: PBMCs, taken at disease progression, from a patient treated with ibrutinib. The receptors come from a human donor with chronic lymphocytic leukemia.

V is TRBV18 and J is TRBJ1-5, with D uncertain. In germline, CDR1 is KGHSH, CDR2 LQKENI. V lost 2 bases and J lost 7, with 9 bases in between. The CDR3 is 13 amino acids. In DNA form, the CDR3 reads TGTGCCAGCTCACCAGGCGATGGACAGCCCCAGCATTTT. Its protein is CASSPGDGQPQHF. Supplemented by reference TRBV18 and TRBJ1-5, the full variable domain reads NAGVMQNPRHLVRRRGQEARLRCSPMKGHSHVYWYRQLPEEGLKFMVYLQKENIIDESGMPKERFSAEFPKEGPSILRIQQVVRGDSAAYFCASSPGDGQPQHFGDGTRLSIL.

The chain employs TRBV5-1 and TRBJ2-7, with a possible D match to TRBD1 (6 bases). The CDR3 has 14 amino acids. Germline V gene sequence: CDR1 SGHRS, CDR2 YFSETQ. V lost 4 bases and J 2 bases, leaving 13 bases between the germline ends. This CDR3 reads CASSPDRTTYEQYF. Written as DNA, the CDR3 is TGCGCCAGCAGCCCGGACAGAACCACCTACGAGCAGTACTTC. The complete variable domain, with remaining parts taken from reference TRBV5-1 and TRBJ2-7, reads KAGVTQTPRYLIKTRGQQVTLSCSPISGHRSVSWYQQTPGQGLQFLFEYFSETQRNKGNFPGRFSGRQFSNSRSEMNVSTLELGDSALYLCASSPDRTTYEQYFGPGTRLTVT.

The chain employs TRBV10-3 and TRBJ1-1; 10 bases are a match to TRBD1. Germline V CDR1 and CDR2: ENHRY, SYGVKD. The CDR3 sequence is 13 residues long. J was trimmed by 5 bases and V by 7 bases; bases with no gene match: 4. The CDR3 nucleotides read TGTGCCATCACCCCGGACAGGGGGACTGAAGCTTTCTTT. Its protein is CAITPDRGTEAFF.

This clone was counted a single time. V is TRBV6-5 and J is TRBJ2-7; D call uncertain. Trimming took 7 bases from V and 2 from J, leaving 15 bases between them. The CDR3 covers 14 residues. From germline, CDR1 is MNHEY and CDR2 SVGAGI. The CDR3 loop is CASKSVRVAYEQYF. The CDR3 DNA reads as TGTGCCAGCAAATCGGTTAGGGTCGCCTACGAGCAGTACTTC.

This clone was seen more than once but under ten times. This CDR3 is CATTEGLTSYEQYF. The CDR3 nucleotides are TGTGCCACGACTGAAGGACTCACATCCTACGAGCAGTACTTC. The V call is TRBV28, the J call TRBJ2-7; tentatively, D is TRBD2 (5 bases). V was trimmed by 10 bases and J by 1 base, leaving 17 bases between them. The CDR3 runs 14 residues. CDR1 MDHEN and CDR2 SYDVKM come from the germline V gene.

CDR3 sequence reads: CSVVAGIPYEQYF. The CDR3 DNA follows: TGCAGCGTTGTCGCAGGGATACCATACGAGCAGTACTTC. V gene TRBV29-1 combines with J gene TRBJ2-7, with D possibly being TRBD1 (5 bases). The CDR3 has 13 residues. The germline V gene has CDR1 SQVTM and CDR2 ANQGSEA. The V and J ends lost 4 bases and 4 bases respectively, with 14 bases between them.

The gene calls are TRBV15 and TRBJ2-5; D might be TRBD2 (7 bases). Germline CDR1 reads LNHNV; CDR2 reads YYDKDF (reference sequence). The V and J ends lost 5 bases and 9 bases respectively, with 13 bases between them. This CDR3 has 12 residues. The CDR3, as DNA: TGTGCCACCAGCCCCGAGGGGGGGGCCCAGTACTTC. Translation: CATSPEGGAQYF.

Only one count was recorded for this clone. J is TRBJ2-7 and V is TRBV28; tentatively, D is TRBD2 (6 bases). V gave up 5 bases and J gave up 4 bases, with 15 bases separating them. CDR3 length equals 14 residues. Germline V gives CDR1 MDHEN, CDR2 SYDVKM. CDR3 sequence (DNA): TGTGCCAGCAGTCTTCGCGGGACTCTGTACGAGCAGTACTTC. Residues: CASSLRGTLYEQYF.

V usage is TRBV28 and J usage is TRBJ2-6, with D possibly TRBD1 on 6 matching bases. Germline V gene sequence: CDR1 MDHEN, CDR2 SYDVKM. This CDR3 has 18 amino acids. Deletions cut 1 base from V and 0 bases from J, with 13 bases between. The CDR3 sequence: CASSLFLLGASGANVLTF. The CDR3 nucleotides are TGTGCCAGCAGTTTATTTCTCCTGGGGGCCTCTGGGGCCAACGTCCTGACTTTC.

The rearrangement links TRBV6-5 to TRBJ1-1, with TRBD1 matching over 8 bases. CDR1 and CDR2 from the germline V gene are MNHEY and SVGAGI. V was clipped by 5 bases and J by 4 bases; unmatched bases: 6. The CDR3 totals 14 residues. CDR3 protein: CASSTKQGGTEAFF. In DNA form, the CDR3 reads TGTGCCAGCAGTACGAAACAGGGGGGCACTGAAGCTTTCTTT.

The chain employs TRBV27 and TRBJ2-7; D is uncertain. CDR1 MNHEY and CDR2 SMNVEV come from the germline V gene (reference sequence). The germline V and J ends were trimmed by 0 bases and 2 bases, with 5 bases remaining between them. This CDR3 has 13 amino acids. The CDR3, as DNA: TGTGCCAGCAGTTTATCTTGGGCCTACGAGCAGTACTTC. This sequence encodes CASSLSWAYEQYF.

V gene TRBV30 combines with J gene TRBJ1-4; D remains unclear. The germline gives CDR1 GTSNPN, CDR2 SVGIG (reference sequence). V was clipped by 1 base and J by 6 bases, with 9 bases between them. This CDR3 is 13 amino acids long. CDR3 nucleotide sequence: TGTGCCTGGAGTGCCCCGCCGGATGAAAAACTGTTTTTT. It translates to CAWSAPPDEKLFF.

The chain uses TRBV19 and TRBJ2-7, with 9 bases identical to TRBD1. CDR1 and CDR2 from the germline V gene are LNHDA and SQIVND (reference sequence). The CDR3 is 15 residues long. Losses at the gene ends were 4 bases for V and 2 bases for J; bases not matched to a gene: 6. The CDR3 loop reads CASSKGQGSTYEQYF. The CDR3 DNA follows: TGTGCCAGTAGTAAAGGACAGGGGTCAACCTACGAGCAGTACTTC. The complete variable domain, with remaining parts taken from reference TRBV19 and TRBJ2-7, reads DGGITQSPKYLFRKEGQNVTLSCEQNLNHDAMYWYRQDPGQGLRLIYYSQIVNDFQKGDIAEGYSVSREKKESFPLTVTSAQKNPTAFYLCASSKGQGSTYEQYFGPGTRLTVT.

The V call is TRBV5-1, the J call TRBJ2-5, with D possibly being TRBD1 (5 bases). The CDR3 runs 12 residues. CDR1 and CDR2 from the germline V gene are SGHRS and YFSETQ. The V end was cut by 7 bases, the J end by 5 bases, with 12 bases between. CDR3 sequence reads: CASGDSRETQYF. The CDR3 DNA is TGCGCCAGCGGCGACAGCAGGGAGACCCAGTACTTC.

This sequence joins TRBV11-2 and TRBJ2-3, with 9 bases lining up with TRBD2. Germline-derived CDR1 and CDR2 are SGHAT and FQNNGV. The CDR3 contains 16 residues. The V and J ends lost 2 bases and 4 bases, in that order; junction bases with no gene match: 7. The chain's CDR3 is CASSLNLAGEADTQYF. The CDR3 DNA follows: TGTGCCAGCAGCTTAAATTTAGCGGGAGAGGCAGATACGCAGTATTTT.

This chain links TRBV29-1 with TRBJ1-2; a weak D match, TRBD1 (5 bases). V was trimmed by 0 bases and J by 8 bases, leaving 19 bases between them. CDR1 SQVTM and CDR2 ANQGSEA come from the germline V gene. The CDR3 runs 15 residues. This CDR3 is CSVEDLSPGPSGYTF. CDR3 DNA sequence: TGCAGCGTTGAAGATCTTAGTCCGGGGCCTAGCGGCTACACCTTC.

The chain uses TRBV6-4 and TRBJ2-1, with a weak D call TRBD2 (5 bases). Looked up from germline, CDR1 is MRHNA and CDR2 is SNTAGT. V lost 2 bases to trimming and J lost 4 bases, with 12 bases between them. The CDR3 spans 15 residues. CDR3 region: CASSDVLADYNEQFF. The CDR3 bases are TGTGCCAGCAGTGACGTCCTAGCAGATTACAATGAGCAGTTCTTC.

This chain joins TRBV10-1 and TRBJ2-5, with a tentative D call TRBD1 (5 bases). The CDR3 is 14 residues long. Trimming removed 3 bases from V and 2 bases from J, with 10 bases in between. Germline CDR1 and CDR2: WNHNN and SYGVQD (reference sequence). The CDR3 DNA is TGCGCCAGCAGTGACCAGGGTGCACAAGAGACCCAGTACTTC. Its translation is CASSDQGAQETQYF.

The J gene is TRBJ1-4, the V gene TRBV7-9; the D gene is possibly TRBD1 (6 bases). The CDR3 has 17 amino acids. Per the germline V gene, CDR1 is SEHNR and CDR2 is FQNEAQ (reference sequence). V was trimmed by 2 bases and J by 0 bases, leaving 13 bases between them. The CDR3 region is CASSLLGGQSTNEKLFF. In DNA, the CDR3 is TGTGCCAGCAGCTTACTCGGGGGGCAGTCAACTAATGAAAAACTGTTTTTT.

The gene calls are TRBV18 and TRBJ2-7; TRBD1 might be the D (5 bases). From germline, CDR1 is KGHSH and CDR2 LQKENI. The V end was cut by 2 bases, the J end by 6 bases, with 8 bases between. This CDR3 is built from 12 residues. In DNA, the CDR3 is TGTGCCAGCTCACCATCAGGGTCCGAGCAGTACTTC. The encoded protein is CASSPSGSEQYF.

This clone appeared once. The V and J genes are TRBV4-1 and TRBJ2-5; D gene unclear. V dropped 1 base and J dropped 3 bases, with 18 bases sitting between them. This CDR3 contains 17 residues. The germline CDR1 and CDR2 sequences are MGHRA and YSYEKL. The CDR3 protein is CASSQAERRTIKETQYF. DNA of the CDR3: TGCGCCAGCAGCCAAGCGGAGCGCAGAACTATTAAAGAGACCCAGTACTTC.

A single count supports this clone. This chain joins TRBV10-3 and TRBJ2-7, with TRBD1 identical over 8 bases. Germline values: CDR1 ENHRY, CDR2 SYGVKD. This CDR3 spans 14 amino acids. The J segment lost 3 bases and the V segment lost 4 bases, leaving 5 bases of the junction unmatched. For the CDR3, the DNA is TGTGCCATCAGTGTGCAGGGGGCAGGCTACGAGCAGTACTTC. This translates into CAISVQGAGYEQYF.

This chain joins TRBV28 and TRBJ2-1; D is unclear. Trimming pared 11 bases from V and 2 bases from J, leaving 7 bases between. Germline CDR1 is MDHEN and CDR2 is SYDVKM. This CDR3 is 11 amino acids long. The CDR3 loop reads CAVRAYNEQFF. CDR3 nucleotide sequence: TGTGCCGTCCGGGCCTACAATGAGCAGTTCTTC.

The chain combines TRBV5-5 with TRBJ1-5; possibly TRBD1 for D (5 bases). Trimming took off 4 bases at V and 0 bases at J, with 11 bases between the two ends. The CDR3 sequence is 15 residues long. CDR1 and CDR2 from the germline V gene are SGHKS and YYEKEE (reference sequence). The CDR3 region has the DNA TGTGCCAGCAGCGTTGACGGACATAGCAATCAGCCCCAGCATTTT. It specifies CASSVDGHSNQPQHF.

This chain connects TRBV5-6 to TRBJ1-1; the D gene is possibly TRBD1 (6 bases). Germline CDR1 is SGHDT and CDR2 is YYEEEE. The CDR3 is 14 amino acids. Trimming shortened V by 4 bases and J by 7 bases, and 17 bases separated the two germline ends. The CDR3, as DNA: TGTGCCAGCAGCGTACTAACTGGGGGCATTGAAGCTTTCTTT. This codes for CASSVLTGGIEAFF.

CDR3 DNA: TGCGCCAGCAGTGAGTGGGACGGGAGGGCGAGTGAGCAGTTCTTC. This gives the protein CASSEWDGRASEQFF. The chain couples TRBV10-1 to TRBJ2-1, with 8 positions matching TRBD2. The CDR3 consists of 15 residues. J was trimmed by 9 bases and V by 1 base; bases with no gene match: 8. Germline CDR1 WNHNN, CDR2 SYGVQD (reference sequence).

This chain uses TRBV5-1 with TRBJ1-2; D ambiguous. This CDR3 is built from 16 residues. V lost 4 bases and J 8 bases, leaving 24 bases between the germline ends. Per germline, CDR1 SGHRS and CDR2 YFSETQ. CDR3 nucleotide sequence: TGCGCCAGCAGCCCCTTAGCCGGGCCCCCAGACACGGGCTACACCTTC. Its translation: CASSPLAGPPDTGYTF.